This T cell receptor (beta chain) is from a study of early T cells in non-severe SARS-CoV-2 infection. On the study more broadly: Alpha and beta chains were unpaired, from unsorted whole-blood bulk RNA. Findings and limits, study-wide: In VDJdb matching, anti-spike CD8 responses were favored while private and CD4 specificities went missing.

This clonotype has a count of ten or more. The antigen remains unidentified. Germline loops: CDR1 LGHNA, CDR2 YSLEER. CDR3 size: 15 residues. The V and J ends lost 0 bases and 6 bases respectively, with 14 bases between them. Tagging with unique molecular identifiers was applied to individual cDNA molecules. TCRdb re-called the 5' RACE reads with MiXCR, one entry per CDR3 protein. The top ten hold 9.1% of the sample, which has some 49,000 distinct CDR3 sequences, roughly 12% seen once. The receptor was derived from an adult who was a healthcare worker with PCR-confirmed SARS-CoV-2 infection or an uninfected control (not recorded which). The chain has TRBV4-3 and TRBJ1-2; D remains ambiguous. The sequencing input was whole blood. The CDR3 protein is CASSQDRGGLDGYTF. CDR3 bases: TGCGCCAGCAGCCAAGACCGTGGAGGCCTGGATGGCTACACCTTC.